This note documents a single T cell receptor (beta chain) sequence. V dropped 3 bases and J dropped 1 base, with 16 bases sitting between them. The germline gives CDR1 SGDLS, CDR2 YYNGEE. The CDR3 extends over 16 amino acids. Per the authors' pipeline: Using reference gene primer amplification, nucleated cell counts were estimated. The protocol was immunoSEQ multiplex PCR, while the TCRdb copy is restricted to in-frame clones and leaves out a portion. That table is the source of V, J and clone size, and D and trimming were worked out from the DNA. This table has about 330,000 clones, 70% to 90% appearing once. This entry comes from a study of blood T cell repertoires in COVID-19. Study as a whole: From T cells, B-cell-depleted T cells, or PBMCs came the material, which was cDNA or gDNA.

Cohorts were assigned according to the clinical history that participants reported. Before being deemed recovered, Cohort 3 donors had two negative PCRs, clearance, or symptom resolution. The sequence derives from a woman aged 25 to 45 who had recovered from COVID-19. Sequencing was performed on PBMCs or T cells enriched from blood (not recorded which). The gene calls are TRBV9 and TRBJ1-2, with D tentatively TRBD1 (6 bases). The CDR3 loop reads CASSGDRPNINYGYTF. Here the CDR3 DNA reads TGTGCCAGCAGCGGTGACAGGCCAAATATTAACTATGGCTACACCTTC.